The 21 T cell receptor beta chains below come from one sample, sequenced in a study of T-cell reconstitution after alpha-beta-depleted transplantation in children (dated by TCRdb to between 2015 and 2016). Libraries were prepared through PCR. For sequencing, an Illumina HiSeq 2500 was employed. Molecular barcoding was employed in the preparation of TCR libraries, with unique molecular identifiers being used to normalize TCRbeta repertoire quantification. TCRdb reran the public reads through fastp at Q25 and MiXCR, keeping productive beta chains. Every CDR3 protein is listed once, alongside the most common genes and DNA of its rows. The sample table shows 500,000 or so distinct CDR3 sequences, and 32% are seen once. The ten largest clones capture under 3% of the sample. The sequencing here drew on PBMCs from the stem cell graft donor, taken from the stem cell graft. Receptor source: a human donor who donated a stem cell graft to a child with aplastic anemia.

V gene TRBV9 combines with J gene TRBJ2-2, with TRBD2 matching 14 bases. Germline trimming cut 3 bases from V and 4 bases from J; bases unmatched to any gene: 11. The CDR3 length is 19 residues. CDR1 and CDR2 from the germline V gene are SGDLS and YYNGEE. DNA for the CDR3: TGTGCCAGCAGCGAATCCCGACTAGCGGGAGGGTCGGTCACCGGGGAGCTGTTTTTT. Its translation is CASSESRLAGGSVTGELFF.

This clonotype was counted between two and nine times. The chain combines TRBV3-1 with TRBJ1-6; tentative D call: TRBD1 (5 bases). V shed 2 bases and J shed 10 bases, with 6 bases lying between them. Germline values: CDR1 LGHDT, CDR2 YNNKEL (reference sequence). The CDR3 length is 12 residues. The CDR3 reads CASSQRGSPLHF. CDR3 bases: TGTGCCAGCAGCCAAAGGGGCTCACCCCTCCACTTT.

J is TRBJ1-5 and V is TRBV4-1, with unresolved D. V lost 1 base to trimming and J lost 5 bases, with 12 bases between them. The CDR3 totals 15 residues. Germline lookup yields CDR1 MGHRA and CDR2 YSYEKL. The CDR3 protein is CASSQGERDHQPQHF. The CDR3 region has the DNA TGCGCCAGCAGCCAAGGGGAACGAGACCATCAGCCCCAGCATTTT.

V usage is TRBV5-4 and J usage is TRBJ2-1, with D tentatively TRBD2 (6 bases). V dropped 4 bases and J dropped 2 bases, with 16 bases sitting between them. CDR1 is SGHNT and CDR2 is YYREEE in the germline V gene (reference sequence). The CDR3 has 16 amino acids. CDR3 sequence: CASSSQAGRAYNEQFF. The CDR3 nucleotides are TGTGCCAGCAGCAGCCAAGCGGGCCGAGCCTACAATGAGCAGTTCTTC.

This clonotype has more than one count but fewer than ten. The chain uses TRBV10-3 and TRBJ1-5, with 10 bases fitting TRBD1. This CDR3 region has 15 residues. The ends lost 4 bases at V and 9 bases at J; junction bases unmatched: 9. Germline V gene sequence: CDR1 ENHRY, CDR2 SYGVKD. Written as DNA, the CDR3 is TGTGCCATCAGTGTTTCGACAGGGGGCGTGGGGCCCCAGCATTTT. Residues: CAISVSTGGVGPQHF.

This clonotype was detected a few times. V is TRBV5-6 and J is TRBJ2-7; 8 positions agree with TRBD1. CDR3 length equals 14 residues. V was pared by 2 bases and J by 5 bases, with 6 bases of the junction left unmatched. Germline assignment: CDR1 SGHDT and CDR2 YYEEEE. CDR3 protein: CASSFGQGANEQYV. The CDR3 DNA is TGTGCCAGCAGCTTCGGGCAGGGGGCGAACGAGCAGTACGTC.

The V and J genes are TRBV6-1 and TRBJ2-5, with a weak D call TRBD1 (6 bases). V was clipped by 6 bases and J by 5 bases, with 19 bases between them. CDR1 and CDR2 (germline): MNHNS, SASEGT. The CDR3 runs to 15 residues. In DNA form, the CDR3 reads TGTGCCAGCAGCCCGACTCTAGGGGGTCGGGAGACCCAGTACTTC. The encoded protein is CASSPTLGGRETQYF.

This clonotype was counted a few times. This rearrangement joins TRBV27 to TRBJ2-2; TRBD2 is a possible D gene (5 bases). The germline gives CDR1 MNHEY, CDR2 SMNVEV (reference sequence). This CDR3 spans 14 amino acids. V was pared by 2 bases and J by 7 bases, with 11 bases between. CDR3 protein: CASSLHGIRGELFF. In nucleotides, the CDR3 is TGTGCCAGCAGTTTACACGGGATTCGCGGGGAGCTGTTTTTT.

This clonotype has only a few counts. The genes are TRBV20-1 and TRBJ1-1; D is unresolved. The V gene's germline CDR1 is DFQATT and CDR2 SNEGSKA (reference sequence). V lost 2 bases and J 0 bases, leaving 10 bases between the germline ends. The CDR3 runs 14 residues. The CDR3 loop reads CSARNPAMNTEAFF. The CDR3 region has the DNA TGCAGTGCTAGAAACCCCGCTATGAACACTGAAGCTTTCTTT.

The gene calls are TRBV12-3 or TRBV12-4 and TRBJ2-7; a weak D match, TRBD2 (5 bases). The CDR3 totals 14 residues. The V and J ends lost 9 bases and 2 bases respectively, with 17 bases between them. CDR3 sequence: CASFVSGKAYEQYF. The CDR3 DNA is TGTGCCAGTTTCGTATCGGGGAAAGCCTACGAGCAGTACTTC.

This clonotype appeared a few times. The chain links TRBV15 to TRBJ1-5; the D is unclear. V lost 1 base and J 6 bases, leaving 13 bases between the germline ends. Germline CDR1 is LNHNV and CDR2 is YYDKDF (reference sequence). The CDR3 runs 15 residues. This CDR3 is CATSRVGRGPQPQHF. As DNA, the CDR3 is TGTGCCACCAGCAGAGTCGGGCGGGGTCCTCAGCCCCAGCATTTT.

The rearrangement joins TRBV30 to TRBJ2-5, with 8 bases fitting TRBD1. CDR3 length equals 16 residues. Germline V gene sequence: CDR1 GTSNPN, CDR2 SVGIG (reference sequence). Trimming cost V 0 bases and J 5 bases; bases outside gene matches: 11. DNA of the CDR3: TGTGCCTGGAGTGTAGGGACAGGAATCCCCAAGGAGACCCAGTACTTC. It encodes CAWSVGTGIPKETQYF.

In this sample, this clonotype turned up a few times. This sequence joins TRBV6-1 and TRBJ1-2, with TRBD1 matching 7 bases. CDR3 size: 13 residues. The germline CDR1 and CDR2 sequences are MNHNS and SASEGT. J gave up 4 bases and V 7 bases, and 6 bases lay outside the gene matches. The CDR3 nucleotides are TGTGCCAGCACCCAGGGGGGGGTCTATGGCTACACCTTC. This codes for CASTQGGVYGYTF.

The rearrangement joins TRBV9 to TRBJ2-7, with D perhaps matching TRBD1 (5 bases). The CDR3 spans 14 residues. V lost 3 bases and J lost 2, with 12 bases in between. Per germline, CDR1 SGDLS and CDR2 YYNGEE. CDR3 amino acids: CASSEYDSAYEQYF. The CDR3 coding sequence is TGTGCCAGCAGCGAGTATGACAGCGCCTACGAGCAGTACTTC.

The chain uses TRBV29-1 and TRBJ2-6; weak D call: TRBD1 (6 bases). V shed 1 base and J shed 2 bases, with 12 bases lying between them. The CDR3 consists of 16 residues. The V gene's germline CDR1 is SQVTM and CDR2 ANQGSEA. This CDR3 is CSVEGTERTGANVLTF. In DNA form, the CDR3 reads TGCAGCGTTGAAGGGACAGAACGGACTGGGGCCAACGTCCTGACTTTC.

The chain employs TRBV12-3 or TRBV12-4 and TRBJ2-1; tentatively, D is TRBD1 (5 bases). Between the trimmed V and J ends, which lost 4 bases and 12 bases, there was a span of 25 bases. The CDR3 consists of 16 residues. Written as DNA, the CDR3 is TGTGCCAGCAGTTCGGACATTGTCGGGTATAGTGGTGGGCAGTTCTTC. Amino acids: CASSSDIVGYSGGQFF.

This clonotype was seen a handful of times. The chain carries TRBV29-1 and TRBJ2-1; no clear D. There are 11 residues in the CDR3. Germline V gene lookup returns CDR1 SQVTM and CDR2 ANQGSEA. V was cut by 5 bases and J by 4 bases, with 6 bases left in between. CDR3 nucleotides: TGCAGCGTTAAGGATTACAATGAGCAGTTCTTC. Its protein product is CSVKDYNEQFF.

The chain carries TRBV28 and TRBJ1-2; possible D gene TRBD1, 5 bases. Deletions cut 6 bases from V and 4 bases from J, with 18 bases between. CDR3 length equals 15 residues. Germline-derived CDR1 and CDR2 are MDHEN and SYDVKM. The CDR3 DNA follows: TGTGCCAGCAGCCTACGATCAGGGTTGGTCTATGGCTACACCTTC. As protein: CASSLRSGLVYGYTF.

The gene calls are TRBV30 and TRBJ2-5; D remains unclear. This CDR3 region has 12 residues. CDR1 is GTSNPN and CDR2 is SVGIG in the germline V gene (reference sequence). Deletions cut 2 bases from V and 4 bases from J, with 8 bases between. The CDR3 sequence: CAWSTVPETQYF. Written as DNA, the CDR3 is TGTGCCTGGAGTACAGTACCAGAGACCCAGTACTTC.

This sequence joins TRBV5-1 and TRBJ2-3; D may be TRBD2 (5 bases). V dropped 0 bases and J dropped 2 bases, with 13 bases sitting between them. The CDR3 totals 16 residues. The germline gives CDR1 SGHRS, CDR2 YFSETQ. The CDR3 protein is CASSLGTGSTTDTQYF. CDR3 bases: TGCGCCAGCAGCTTGGGGACGGGAAGCACCACAGATACGCAGTATTTT.

The CDR3 sequence: CASRSSGTSNEQFF. CDR3 nucleotides: TGTGCCAGTAGATCCTCCGGGACTAGCAATGAGCAGTTCTTC. V gene TRBV19 combines with J gene TRBJ2-1; 8 bases agree with TRBD2. Germline V gene data show CDR1 as LNHDA and CDR2 as SQIVND (reference sequence). This CDR3 has 14 residues. V gave up 6 bases and J gave up 6 bases; unmatched junction bases: 7. Drawing the rest from reference TRBV19 and TRBJ2-1, the complete variable domain is DGGITQSPKYLFRKEGQNVTLSCEQNLNHDAMYWYRQDPGQGLRLIYYSQIVNDFQKGDIAEGYSVSREKKESFPLTVTSAQKNPTAFYLCASRSSGTSNEQFFGPGTRLTVL.